The present T cell receptor (beta chain) was sequenced within a study of human T cells and chemical hapten exposure. About the research overall: Upper back patch tests used 0.01% DPC, scored after 6 days. Study results and limitations: Expanded TCRs produced significantly more large CDR3 similarity clusters than controls did.

Time point defined: patch test 1, 2 weeks after DPC sensitization. Treatment meaning: therapeutic diphenylcyclopropenone sensitization with weekly scalp DPC. Extraction of total RNA was performed on unfractionated whole blood. The CDR3 is 15 residues long. The V and J ends lost 5 bases and 5 bases, in that order; junction bases with no gene match: 5. Points on this clonotype: Antigen: not known.

MiXCR was run by TCRdb on the RACE reads, yielding one entry per CDR3 protein. The profile shows some 110,000 distinct CDR3 sequences, about 12% of them singletons. The sequence derives from a woman aged 45 to 65 with alopecia areata. Some clones in this sample may be carry-over from other donors' samples. Sequencing was performed on whole blood, taken in connection with sensitization to the hapten diphenylcyclopropenone (DPC). V and J are TRBV12-3 or TRBV12-4 and TRBJ1-6; TRBD1 matches 8 bases. CDR3: CASSTGQGNNSPLHF. In DNA, the CDR3 is TGTGCCAGCAGTACTGGACAGGGAAATAATTCACCCCTCCACTTT.